The 20 T cell receptor beta chains listed next were all sequenced from one sample in a study of spatial heterogeneity in lung cancer. These receptors have no known antigen. Study conclusions and caveats: One measure, the expanded intratumoral alpha and beta TCR count, tracked tumor mutation counts.

Time point indicated: sample taken at primary tumor resection. TCRdb re-called the 5' RACE reads with MiXCR, one entry per CDR3 protein. This table has some 5,900 distinct CDR3 sequences, 7.7% appearing once. Sequences were derived from lung tumor tissue, sampled at surgery. Receptors were obtained from a female donor with early-stage non-small cell lung cancer.

Many counts were recorded for this clonotype. The genes are TRBV19 and TRBJ2-1; TRBD2 matches at 9 bases. Germline V gene lookup returns CDR1 LNHDA and CDR2 SQIVND (reference sequence). V shed 7 bases, J shed 8 bases, and the junction held 12 bases outside the gene matches. CDR3 length: 15 amino acids. The CDR3 loop is CASTRTGLASYEQFF. In nucleotides, the CDR3 is TGTGCCAGTACCCGAACGGGACTAGCCTCCTATGAGCAGTTCTTC.

Many counts were recorded for this clonotype. The J gene is TRBJ2-5, the V gene TRBV7-2; D is uncertain. Germline V lookup: CDR1 SGHTA, CDR2 FQGNSA. Trimming removed 1 base from V and 7 bases from J, with 10 bases in between. This CDR3 comprises 13 residues. The chain's CDR3 is CASSLDRAPTQYF. The CDR3 DNA follows: TGTGCCAGCAGCTTAGACCGGGCCCCGACCCAGTACTTC. Supplemented by reference TRBV7-2 and TRBJ2-5, the full variable domain reads GAGVSQSPSNKVTEKGKDVELRCDPISGHTALYWYRQSLGQGLEFLIYFQGNSAPDKSGLPSDRFSAERTGGSVSTLTIQRTQQEDSAVYLCASSLDRAPTQYFGPGTRLLVL.

The table lists this clonotype with many counts. The V call is TRBV5-6, the J call TRBJ1-1; D call uncertain. Trimming stripped 0 bases from V and 5 bases from J, with 14 bases between. The CDR3 is made up of 15 amino acids. Germline CDR1 reads SGHDT; CDR2 reads YYEEEE. In DNA, the CDR3 is TGTGCCAGCAGCTTGGAGGCCTTTGGGCCTACTGAAGCTTTCTTT. Its translation: CASSLEAFGPTEAFF.

This clonotype was detected ten times or more. The chain employs TRBV9 and TRBJ2-3, with 8 bases that match TRBD2. The CDR3 loop spans 16 amino acids. The ends lost 0 bases at V and 2 bases at J; junction bases unmatched: 5. Germline values: CDR1 SGDLS, CDR2 YYNGEE. This CDR3 reads CASSVAGGFFTDTQYF. The CDR3 bases are TGTGCCAGCAGCGTAGCGGGAGGGTTCTTCACAGATACGCAGTATTTT.

This clonotype appeared many times. The V and J genes are TRBV5-6 and TRBJ2-7; perhaps TRBD2 as D (6 bases). Germline assignment: CDR1 SGHDT and CDR2 YYEEEE. The CDR3 length is 16 residues. V was trimmed by 2 bases and J by 4 bases, leaving 19 bases between them. The CDR3 DNA reads TGTGCCAGCAGCTTCAAGTCCGGGACTGTGTCTTACGAGCAGTACTTC. This encodes CASSFKSGTVSYEQYF.

By its share, this clonotype is medium-sized. CDR3 nucleotide sequence: TGTGCCAGCAGCCCCAGGACAGGGAGGGGGATGAACACTGAAGCTTTCTTT. This codes for CASSPRTGRGMNTEAFF. V gene TRBV3-1 combines with J gene TRBJ1-1; 8 bases line up with TRBD1. The CDR3 runs to 17 residues. Germline CDR1 and CDR2: LGHDT and YNNKEL (reference sequence). V lost 4 bases, J lost 0 bases, and 10 bases stayed unmatched.

This clonotype is categorized as medium-sized. The chain uses TRBV4-3 and TRBJ2-2; TRBD2 agrees at 10 bases. In germline, CDR1 is LGHNA, CDR2 YSLEER. The CDR3 is 20 amino acids. V trimming: 1 base; J trimming: 0 bases; junction bases outside the gene matches: 11. The CDR3 loop reads CASSQGTPGLAFANTGELFF. CDR3 DNA sequence: TGCGCCAGCAGCCAAGGTACCCCGGGACTAGCGTTCGCGAACACCGGGGAGCTGTTTTTT.

This clonotype was detected many times. The rearrangement uses TRBV6-1 and TRBJ2-5, with 10 bases lining up with TRBD1. The germline V gene encodes CDR1 MNHNS and CDR2 SASEGT. The CDR3 runs 16 residues. The ends lost 8 bases at V and 2 bases at J; junction bases unmatched: 11. CDR3 protein: CASAGTGVKRQETQYF. CDR3 bases: TGTGCCAGCGCCGGGACAGGGGTAAAGAGGCAAGAGACCCAGTACTTC.

This clonotype has a count of ten or more. V gene TRBV7-2 combines with J gene TRBJ2-3; 12 nucleotides align to TRBD1. The J call may be mistaken, given a closer DNA end match to TRBJ1-5. Germline V CDR1 and CDR2: SGHTA, FQGNSA. There are 16 residues in the CDR3. The CDR3 sequence is CASSKGTGGGFGTQHF. CDR3 coding DNA: TGTGCCAGCAGCAAGGGGACAGGGGGCGGTTTCGGTACGCAGCATTTT.

In its sample, this clonotype was seen many times. This chain links TRBV19 with TRBJ2-3; 10 bases agree with TRBD1. Germline V CDR1 and CDR2: LNHDA, SQIVND (reference sequence). CDR3 size: 15 residues. The ends lost 6 bases at V and 7 bases at J; junction bases unmatched: 10. DNA of the CDR3: TGTGCCAGTAGCCCGACAGGGGGCCCTCTAAATACGCAGTATTTT. It is translated as CASSPTGGPLNTQYF.

V and J are TRBV4-3 and TRBJ1-2, with no clear D. V lost 4 bases and J lost 2, with 14 bases in between. The CDR3 has 15 amino acids. CDR1 LGHNA and CDR2 YSLEER come from the germline V gene. This CDR3 reads CASSPQSAGNYGYTF. The CDR3 nucleotides read TGCGCCAGCAGCCCCCAATCCGCGGGGAACTATGGCTACACCTTC.

This clonotype is categorized as medium-sized. This chain connects TRBV24-1 to TRBJ2-3, with D unresolved. Between the trimmed V and J ends, which lost 2 bases and 1 base, there was a span of 3 bases. Germline CDR1 and CDR2: KGHDR and SFDVKD. This CDR3 spans 13 amino acids. The CDR3: CATSDWGTDTQYF. CDR3 DNA sequence: TGTGCCACCAGTGATTGGGGCACAGATACGCAGTATTTT.

This clonotype was detected ten times or more. This sequence joins TRBV12-3 or TRBV12-4 and TRBJ1-5, with D maybe TRBD1 (5 bases). Between the trimmed V and J ends, which lost 3 bases and 4 bases, there was a span of 19 bases. The CDR3 totals 17 residues. Here the CDR3 reads CASSFRGRGRGNQPQHF. DNA for the CDR3: TGTGCCAGCAGTTTTCGCGGGAGGGGACGAGGGAATCAGCCCCAGCATTTT.

This chain joins TRBV12-3 or TRBV12-4 and TRBJ2-6; 11 bases are shared with TRBD1. V lost 6 bases and J lost 9; bases outside the gene matches: 7. The CDR3 contains 15 residues. The CDR3 here is CASSQGQGVFNVLTF. CDR3 coding DNA: TGTGCCAGCAGCCAGGGACAGGGGGTATTCAACGTCCTGACTTTC.

This clonotype has at least ten counts. V gene TRBV29-1 combines with J gene TRBJ2-3, with D perhaps TRBD1 or TRBD2 (5 bases each). From germline, CDR1 is SQVTM and CDR2 ANQGSEA. The CDR3 length is 17 residues. V shed 3 bases and J shed 3 bases, with 22 bases lying between them. The CDR3 coding sequence is TGCAGCGTTGAGAAAAGTGCCCCGGGGCTCCATACAGATACGCAGTATTTT. Its protein is CSVEKSAPGLHTDTQYF.

This clonotype has a count of ten or more. The chain is built from TRBV12-3 or TRBV12-4 and TRBJ2-3, with TRBD2 as a possible D gene (6 bases). Trimming cost V 6 bases and J 0 bases, with 16 bases left between them. The CDR3 runs to 16 residues. In DNA form, the CDR3 reads TGTGCCAGCAGAACTAGCCGAGATTCTAGCACAGATACGCAGTATTTT. This translates into CASRTSRDSSTDTQYF.

In its sample, this clonotype was seen many times. The V call is TRBV12-3 or TRBV12-4, the J call TRBJ1-2, with a tentative D call TRBD1 (5 bases). Trimming took 3 bases from V and 4 from J, leaving 6 bases between them. The CDR3 spans 12 residues. The CDR3 loop is CASSFGTYGYTF. In DNA form, the CDR3 reads TGTGCCAGCAGTTTTGGGACCTATGGCTACACCTTC.

This clonotype was seen at least ten times. This chain links TRBV7-2 with TRBJ2-7; 16 nucleotides match TRBD2. The germline V gene encodes CDR1 SGHTA and CDR2 FQGNSA. Trimming at V came to 5 bases and at J to 5 bases, leaving 3 bases not matched to a gene. The CDR3 totals 15 residues. The CDR3, as DNA: TGTGCCAGCAGCCAGGGACTAGCGGGGGGGAACGAGCAGTACTTC. The encoded protein is CASSQGLAGGNEQYF. Full variable domain (rest looked up from reference TRBV7-2 and TRBJ2-7): GAGVSQSPSNKVTEKGKDVELRCDPISGHTALYWYRQSLGQGLEFLIYFQGNSAPDKSGLPSDRFSAERTGGSVSTLTIQRTQQEDSAVYLCASSQGLAGGNEQYFGPGTRLTVT.

The V and J genes are TRBV12-3 or TRBV12-4 and TRBJ2-1, with TRBD2 as a possible D gene (5 bases). The V and J ends lost 3 bases and 14 bases respectively, with 20 bases between them. The CDR3 totals 14 residues. The CDR3 DNA reads TGTGCCAGCAGTTTCGGCGGGCCCACTACAATGAAGTTCTTC. It yields the protein CASSFGGPTTMKFF.

This clonotype has only a few counts. This chain joins TRBV12-3 or TRBV12-4 and TRBJ1-4, with D unresolved. Between the trimmed V and J ends, which lost 6 bases and 4 bases, there was a span of 12 bases. The CDR3 runs 14 residues. The CDR3 DNA sequence: TGTGCCAGCAGCCGGAGACGGAGTAATGAAAAACTGTTTTTT. It is translated as CASSRRRSNEKLFF.